These 32 T cell receptor beta chains were all obtained from the same sample, sequenced in a study of T cells in tuberculosis (dated 2018 in TCRdb). The method was the immunoSEQ multiplex PCR assay. TCRdb carries this immuneACCESS record with in-frame sequences only. Its versions omit some clonotypes, under half of them owing to an unresolved V gene in the studies checked, with the rest unexplained. This sample has around 26,000 clones in its table, and roughly 96% of those were observed once. The ten most abundant clones make up roughly 9% of the sample. The material sequenced was PBMCs. Receptors originate from a donor aged 5-35 years with latent tuberculosis or without tuberculosis infection.

J is TRBJ1-2 and V is TRBV10-3, with 7 nucleotides matching TRBD1. The V gene end was trimmed by 3 bases and the J gene end by 4 bases; junction bases not matched to a gene: 2. The CDR3 is 13 residues long. Germline V lookup: CDR1 ENHRY, CDR2 SYGVKD. CDR3 coding DNA: TGTGCCATCAGTGAACAGGGGAGCTATGGCTACACCTTC. Its protein is CAISEQGSYGYTF.

The CDR3 spells CASSRGGVYNEQFF. CDR3 nucleotide sequence: TGTGCCAGCAGCCGAGGGGGGGTTTACAATGAGCAGTTCTTC. The chain employs TRBV11-3 and TRBJ2-1, with D perhaps TRBD2 (7 bases). The CDR3 consists of 14 residues. Germline V gene lookup returns CDR1 SGHNT and CDR2 YENEEA. The V gene lost 5 bases and the J gene lost 4 bases, with 12 bases spanning the gap. The whole variable domain, filled in from reference TRBV11-3 and TRBJ2-1, reads EAGVVQSPRYKIIEKKQPVAFWCNPISGHNTLYWYLQNLGQGPELLIRYENEEAVDDSQLPKDRFSAERLKGVDSTLKIQPAELGDSAVYLCASSRGGVYNEQFFGPGTRLTVL.

This sequence joins TRBV5-1 and TRBJ1-5; 10 bases fit TRBD1. This CDR3 has 14 amino acids. Per germline, CDR1 SGHRS and CDR2 YFSETQ. The J segment lost 6 bases and the V segment lost 3 bases, leaving 3 bases of the junction unmatched. The CDR3 loop is CASSWTGGGQPQHF. CDR3 sequence (DNA): TGCGCCAGCAGCTGGACAGGGGGTGGTCAGCCCCAGCATTTT.

The rearrangement links TRBV20-1 to TRBJ2-3; D remains unclear. Germline CDR1 and CDR2: DFQATT and SNEGSKA (reference sequence). The CDR3 is made up of 11 amino acids. The V end was cut by 0 bases, the J end by 9 bases, with 7 bases between. The DNA for the CDR3 is TGCAGTGCTAGAGACAGTCAAACGCAGTATTTT. Translation gives CSARDSQTQYF.

The genes are TRBV29-1 and TRBJ1-2; unclear D gene. The CDR3 loop spans 13 amino acids. The ends were cut back, 4 bases at V and 5 bases at J, with 14 bases in the middle. Germline V lookup: CDR1 SQVTM, CDR2 ANQGSEA. In nucleotides, the CDR3 is TGCAGCGTTGGGGCCTTTGGAAGTTATGGCTACACCTTC. It encodes CSVGAFGSYGYTF.

V is TRBV11-2 and J is TRBJ2-7; no clear D gene. Trimming left V 4 bases short and J 6 bases short, with 10 bases between. The CDR3 contains 12 residues. Germline CDR1 reads SGHAT; CDR2 reads FQNNGV. The CDR3 DNA is TGTGCCAGCAGCTCTCAAACACGCGAGCAGTACTTC. Its translation is CASSSQTREQYF.

The genes are TRBV6-5 and TRBJ1-2; D may be TRBD1 (6 bases). The V gene's germline CDR1 is MNHEY and CDR2 SVGAGI. The CDR3 loop spans 16 amino acids. With 4 bases removed from V and 5 bases from J, the gap between germline ends came to 20 bases. The CDR3 sequence is CASSLSGQIILYGYTF. The CDR3 nucleotides are TGTGCCAGCAGTTTATCCGGACAGATTATATTGTATGGCTACACCTTC.

The chain carries TRBV2 and TRBJ2-7, with 9 bases aligning to TRBD1. The CDR3 is 13 residues long. Germline V CDR1 and CDR2: SNHLY, FYNNEI. V shed 8 bases, J shed 13 bases, and the junction held 15 bases outside the gene matches. In nucleotides, the CDR3 is TGTGCCAGCGACTTAGGACAGGGGCTTCATGGTTACTTC. Translated: CASDLGQGLHGYF.

The chain recombines TRBV25-1 with TRBJ2-4, with TRBD1 identical over 7 bases. Germline V lookup: CDR1 MGHDK, CDR2 SYGVNS. This CDR3 spans 17 amino acids. The V and J ends lost 5 bases and 1 base, in that order; junction bases with no gene match: 11. The CDR3 region has the DNA TGTGCCAGCAGTCCCGTAGGGGGCAACGCGGCCAAAAACATTCAGTACTTC. This gives the protein CASSPVGGNAAKNIQYF.

The chain combines TRBV5-1 with TRBJ1-1; no definite D call. In germline, CDR1 is SGHRS, CDR2 YFSETQ. The CDR3 consists of 14 residues. V was shortened by 2 bases and J by 3 bases, with 11 bases between the two germline ends. The CDR3 DNA reads as TGCGCCAGCAGCTTCGGGGATGGGGACACTGAAGCTTTCTTT. Amino acids: CASSFGDGDTEAFF.

J is TRBJ1-6 and V is TRBV11-2, with TRBD1 matching over 7 bases. Germline CDR1 reads SGHAT; CDR2 reads FQNNGV. The trim removed 5 bases at V and 14 bases at J, leaving 9 bases unmatched. The CDR3 covers 13 residues. The CDR3 is CASSRLGTVTLHF. The CDR3, as DNA: TGTGCCAGCAGCAGGCTTGGGACAGTGACCCTCCACTTT.

The rearrangement uses TRBV12-5 and TRBJ1-5, with D hard to call. CDR1 is LGHNT and CDR2 is FRNRAP in the germline V gene. The CDR3 runs 13 residues. The ends were cut back, 4 bases at V and 7 bases at J, with 11 bases in the middle. CDR3 coding DNA: TGTGCTAGTGGTTCCTATTCCACCCAGCCCCAGCATTTT. This codes for CASGSYSTQPQHF.

This clone was seen a single time. This sequence joins TRBV5-1 and TRBJ2-3; no reliable D call. The V and J ends lost 0 bases and 3 bases respectively, with 17 bases between them. CDR3 length: 17 residues. Germline V lookup: CDR1 SGHRS, CDR2 YFSETQ. CDR3 in DNA: TGCGCCAGCAGCTTGGTGTGGCCTCCCTCACCGACAGATACGCAGTATTTT. It encodes CASSLVWPPSPTDTQYF.

The V call is TRBV21-1, the J call TRBJ1-2; the D call TRBD1 from the table was never checked on the DNA. TRBV21-1 is a pseudogene segment. This CDR3 comprises 14 residues. CDR3 coding DNA: TGTGCCAGCAGCAAAGAGGGGACAGGGGAAGGCTACACCTTC. This encodes CASSKEGTGEGYTF.

This clone was detected once. Here the CDR3 DNA reads TGTGCCAGCAGCTTCCCCCTGACGGCCTCGGGGTATGAAAAACTGTTTTTT. Residues: CASSFPLTASGYEKLFF. The chain has TRBV7-9 and TRBJ1-4; D not resolved. Germline values: CDR1 SEHNR, CDR2 FQNEAQ (reference sequence). Trimming cost V 3 bases and J 6 bases, with 20 bases left between them. This CDR3 region has 17 residues.

V is TRBV10-3 and J is TRBJ2-5; 10 nucleotides agree with TRBD2. In germline, CDR1 is ENHRY, CDR2 SYGVKD. With 4 bases clipped from V and 5 bases from J, the junction kept 7 bases outside the gene matches. This CDR3 has 15 amino acids. DNA of the CDR3: TGTGCCATCAGTGCGAGCGGGGGGGCCAGGGAGACCCAGTACTTC. Translation: CAISASGGARETQYF.

This chain connects TRBV6-1 to TRBJ1-1; 9 positions match TRBD1. Per germline, CDR1 MNHNS and CDR2 SASEGT. Trimming cost V 4 bases and J 2 bases; bases outside gene matches: 5. The CDR3 spans 15 residues. The CDR3 loop reads CASSADRGFNTEAFF. The CDR3 DNA reads TGTGCCAGCAGTGCTGACAGGGGGTTTAACACTGAAGCTTTCTTT.

The chain recombines TRBV2 with TRBJ1-5, with D tentatively TRBD1 (5 bases). CDR3 length: 14 amino acids. Trimming pared 9 bases from V and 6 bases from J, leaving 18 bases between. The V gene's germline CDR1 is SNHLY and CDR2 FYNNEI. The chain's CDR3 is CASLGGAGGQPQHF. CDR3 DNA sequence: TGTGCCAGTCTTGGCGGGGCAGGAGGTCAGCCCCAGCATTTT.

The chain carries TRBV2 and TRBJ1-5; D possibly corresponds to TRBD1 (5 bases). The V end lost 6 bases, the J end lost 0 bases, and 12 bases lay between the germline ends. This CDR3 comprises 15 residues. Per the germline V gene, CDR1 is SNHLY and CDR2 is FYNNEI. CDR3 bases: TGTGCCAGCAGGGGGACTTCTTATAGCAATCAGCCCCAGCATTTT. This encodes CASRGTSYSNQPQHF.

The rearrangement uses TRBV29-1 and TRBJ1-2; tentative D call: TRBD1 (5 bases). The CDR3 totals 12 residues. From germline, CDR1 is SQVTM and CDR2 ANQGSEA. V lost 4 bases and J lost 5, with 11 bases in between. The chain's CDR3 is CSVVFGTYGYTF. In nucleotides, the CDR3 is TGCAGCGTTGTGTTTGGGACTTATGGCTACACCTTC.

V usage is TRBV28 and J usage is TRBJ2-1; tentatively, D is TRBD2 (6 bases). Trimming stripped 5 bases from V and 8 bases from J, with 10 bases between. Germline CDR1 MDHEN, CDR2 SYDVKM. The CDR3 totals 12 residues. CDR3 loop: CASSLGRYEQFF. CDR3 nucleotide sequence: TGTGCCAGCAGTCTAGGGAGGTATGAGCAGTTCTTC.

The chain has TRBV5-6 and TRBJ1-4; 7 bases align to TRBD1. This CDR3 is built from 16 residues. The junction had 8 bases not matched to a gene; V was cut back by 0 bases and J by 6 bases. Germline loops: CDR1 SGHDT, CDR2 YYEEEE. In DNA form, the CDR3 reads TGTGCCAGCAGCTTGGTCGGCGCAGGGGGGCATGAAAAACTGTTTTTT. Translation gives CASSLVGAGGHEKLFF.

This chain uses TRBV27 with TRBJ1-1; D is uncertain. The CDR3 has 13 amino acids. V lost 3 bases to trimming and J lost 2 bases, with 7 bases between them. CDR1 and CDR2 from the germline V gene are MNHEY and SMNVEV (reference sequence). The CDR3, as DNA: TGTGCCAGCAGTTTTACCGGTAACACTGAAGCTTTCTTT. It translates to CASSFTGNTEAFF.

The genes are TRBV5-1 and TRBJ2-7, with D possibly being TRBD2 (5 bases). The V and J ends lost 0 bases and 2 bases respectively, with 9 bases between them. This CDR3 spans 14 amino acids. Germline loops: CDR1 SGHRS, CDR2 YFSETQ. This chain's CDR3 is CASSLGAGTYEQYF. The CDR3 coding sequence is TGCGCCAGCAGCTTGGGGGCCGGGACCTACGAGCAGTACTTC. The full variable domain, completed using reference TRBV5-1 and TRBJ2-7, is KAGVTQTPRYLIKTRGQQVTLSCSPISGHRSVSWYQQTPGQGLQFLFEYFSETQRNKGNFPGRFSGRQFSNSRSEMNVSTLELGDSALYLCASSLGAGTYEQYFGPGTRLTVT.

This rearrangement joins TRBV5-1 to TRBJ2-2; perhaps TRBD1 as D (6 bases). The CDR3 loop spans 16 amino acids. The V and J ends lost 0 bases and 1 base respectively, with 10 bases between them. The V gene's germline CDR1 is SGHRS and CDR2 YFSETQ. CDR3 coding DNA: TGCGCCAGCAGCTTGGTACAGGGTTTGAACACCGGGGAGCTGTTTTTT. Protein sequence: CASSLVQGLNTGELFF.

V gene TRBV5-1 combines with J gene TRBJ1-1; TRBD1 agrees at 7 bases. The CDR3 length is 16 residues. V lost 6 bases to trimming and J lost 1 base; unmatched junction nucleotides: 12. CDR1 and CDR2 from the germline V gene are SGHRS and YFSETQ. CDR3 amino acids: CASTETGLGANTEAFF. CDR3 DNA: TGCGCCAGCACCGAGACAGGGCTGGGGGCGAACACTGAAGCTTTCTTT.

V is TRBV6-1 and J is TRBJ1-1; D not resolved. CDR1 and CDR2 from the germline V gene are MNHNS and SASEGT. Deletions cut 6 bases from V and 5 bases from J, with 13 bases between. The CDR3 contains 13 residues. CDR3 sequence reads: CASSLNAWTEAFF. In nucleotides, the CDR3 is TGTGCCAGCAGCCTCAACGCGTGGACTGAAGCTTTCTTT.

The chain links TRBV4-2 to TRBJ2-7, with TRBD2 matching over 8 bases. The V gene end was trimmed by 4 bases and the J gene end by 4 bases; junction bases not matched to a gene: 9. The germline V gene has CDR1 LGHNA and CDR2 YNFKEQ. The CDR3 has 15 residues. The CDR3 coding sequence is TGTGCCAGCAGCCCCACCCCCGGCGGGGGGTACGAGCAGTACTTC. It specifies CASSPTPGGGYEQYF.

This clone has a handful of counts. A junction boundary mismatches the germline segment, possibly from a read error. V usage is TRBV5-4 and J usage is TRBJ2-6; a possible D gene is TRBD2 (6 bases). This CDR3 contains 16 residues. CDR1 is SGHNT, CDR2 YYREEE, per germline (reference sequence). The CDR3: CASSQEPGAGANVLTF. The CDR3 bases are TGCGCCAGCAGCCAAGAGCCGGGGGCTGGGGCCAACGTCCTGACTTTC.

This clone was observed a handful of times. The J gene is TRBJ2-5, the V gene TRBV2; D remains ambiguous. The CDR3 spans 12 residues. The germline V and J ends were trimmed by 2 bases and 5 bases, with 6 bases remaining between them. CDR1 is SNHLY and CDR2 is FYNNEI in the germline V gene. The CDR3 reads CASSEIQETQYF. The DNA of the CDR3 is TGTGCCAGCAGTGAAATCCAGGAGACCCAGTACTTC.

This CDR3 reads CASPSGQDGYTF. The DNA of the CDR3 is TGTGCCAGCCCCTCAGGACAGGATGGCTACACCTTC. This sequence joins TRBV5-4 and TRBJ1-2; TRBD1 matches 7 bases. The J segment lost 6 bases and the V segment lost 7 bases, leaving 6 bases of the junction unmatched. The CDR3 has 12 amino acids. Germline CDR1 SGHNT, CDR2 YYREEE (reference sequence).

The V and J genes are TRBV27 and TRBJ2-5; weak D call: TRBD2 (6 bases). The CDR3 sequence is 14 residues long. V lost 3 bases, J lost 4 bases, and 12 bases lay in between. The V gene's germline CDR1 is MNHEY and CDR2 SMNVEV (reference sequence). CDR3 coding DNA: TGTGCCAGCAGTTTTTTCGGGGGTCGAGAGACCCAGTACTTC. Amino acid sequence: CASSFFGGRETQYF.